This T cell receptor (beta chain) derives from a study of cytomegalovirus exposure and HLA in healthy donors. Study at large: A data release that came early held some 84 million unique TCRs from HLA-typed donors.

This CDR3 contains 17 residues. With V trimmed by 1 base and J by 5 bases, 9 bases remained unmatched. Germline values: CDR1 SGHRS, CDR2 YFSETQ. General study results and limits: The study recorded over 150 TCR beta chains that were cytomegalovirus-associated.

In the case of this clone: What it binds is unknown.

PCR employed 60 Vbeta and 13 Jbeta primers. The repertoire was sequenced with immunoSEQ multiplex PCR; TCRdb's copy has only in-frame clones and lacks some. The sample carries 150,000 to 250,000 clones, about 79% recorded once. The source material was PBMCs. This receptor was taken from a boy aged 2-15 years in good health and CMV-seronegative. The V and J genes are TRBV5-1 and TRBJ2-1; TRBD2 matches 10 bases. The CDR3 DNA is TGCGCCAGCAGCTTGCCCCTTTTAGCGGGGGGTGACAATGAGCAGTTCTTC. It is translated as CASSLPLLAGGDNEQFF.